The table lists the clone carrying this T cell receptor beta chain with a few counts. Participants spanned ages about 18 to 90 years and resided in around 25 US areas. Participants' own reports of clinical history determined their cohort assignment. Recovered Cohort 3 donors showed two negative PCRs, clearance, or symptom resolution. The entry originates in a study of blood T cell repertoires in COVID-19. Methods used by the authors: Cell counts per sample came from amplifying reference gene primers. Some clones are missing from TCRdb's copy, which holds only in-frame ones; the method was immunoSEQ multiplex PCR. V and J calls and clone size are copied from that table; D and trimming were computed from the DNA. The sample has around 280,000 clones, approximately 91% seen once. The germline V gene has CDR1 LNHDA and CDR2 SQIVND (reference sequence). The CDR3 has 13 residues. V lost 5 bases, J lost 8 bases, and 10 bases lay in between.

This chain uses TRBV19 with TRBJ1-6; D might be TRBD1 (5 bases). Material for sequencing was PBMCs or T cells enriched from blood (not recorded which). This sequence originates from a woman aged 40 to 49 who had recovered from COVID-19. The CDR3 bases are TGTGCCAGTAGTCCGCCACAGGATTCACCCCTCCACTTT. This sequence encodes CASSPPQDSPLHF.